A selection of T cell receptor beta chains follows, all from one sample in a study of response to subunit inactivated influenza vaccine. TCRdb passed the RT-PCR reads through MiXCR, listing each CDR3 protein once. The table lists 150,000 or so distinct CDR3 sequences, roughly a tenth of them singletons, with around 40% in the top ten. The sequenced sample was CD8+ T cells sorted from PBMCs, obtained roughly 24 months after vaccination. The receptors derive from a man aged 45 to 75 who received an inactivated influenza vaccine. Each CDR3 is given with its conserved first and last residue. D genes are given only for firm matches. The size field is filled for only some rows; it gives once, few, many or a size class.

TRBV19,-,TRBJ2-2,-,CASYTGYTGELFF,TGTGCCAGTTATACAGGGTACACCGGGGAGCTGTTTTTT
TRBV6-5,-,TRBJ2-7,-,CASSYRQGGYEQYF,TGTGCCAGCAGTTACAGGCAGGGCGGCTACGAGCAGTACTTC
TRBV6-5,-,TRBJ2-3,few,CASSYSGWSSTDTQYF,TGTGCCAGCAGTTACTCGGGGTGGTCTAGCACAGATACGCAGTATTTT
TRBV6-1,-,TRBJ2-3,many,CASSPSNSRDPQYF,TGTGCCAGCAGCCCCTCAAATAGCCGGGATCCGCAGTATTTT
TRBV10-3,-,TRBJ2-1,-,CAISDTATYNEQFF,TGTGCCATCAGTGATACAGCCACGTACAATGAGCAGTTCTTC
TRBV29-1,-,TRBJ1-4,-,CSAGDAEKLFF,TGCAGCGCCGGGGACGCTGAAAAACTGTTTTTT
TRBV19,-,TRBJ2-7,few,CASSMGETGEQYF,TGTGCCAGTAGTATGGGGGAGACGGGCGAGCAGTACTTC
TRBV20-1,-,TRBJ2-7,few,CSARGSDEYEQYF,TGCAGTGCTAGAGGGAGTGATGAGTACGAGCAGTACTTC
TRBV4-3,TRBD2,TRBJ2-3,few,CASSPSRLASPTDTQYF,TGCGCCAGCAGCCCTTCCAGACTAGCTAGTCCCACAGATACGCAGTATTTT
TRBV4-1,-,TRBJ1-1,-,CASSQTPGGTEAFF,TGCGCCAGCAGCCAAACACCGGGGGGCACTGAAGCTTTCTTT
TRBV2,TRBD1,TRBJ1-5,few,CASRGGQGANQPQHF,TGTGCCAGCAGGGGAGGACAGGGGGCCAATCAGCCCCAGCATTTT
TRBV10-3,-,TRBJ2-3,-,CAISESGGTDTQYF,TGTGCCATCAGTGAGTCGGGGGGCACAGATACGCAGTATTTT
TRBV12-3/TRBV12-4,TRBD1,TRBJ2-7,-,CASSTGQPPEQYF,TGTGCCAGCAGCACGGGACAGCCGCCCGAGCAGTACTTC
TRBV20-1,TRBD2,TRBJ2-1,-,CSASGTSGRLEQFF,TGCAGTGCCTCCGGGACTAGCGGGAGACTTGAGCAGTTCTTC
TRBV6-5,-,TRBJ2-1,many,CASSYGRYNEQFF,TGTGCCAGCAGTTACGGCAGGTACAATGAGCAGTTCTTC
TRBV2,-,TRBJ2-2,-,CASSEWEAPNTGELFF,TGTGCCAGCAGTGAGTGGGAGGCCCCGAACACCGGGGAGCTGTTTTTT
TRBV12-3/TRBV12-4,TRBD1,TRBJ1-5,few,CASSRATGDSNQPQHF,TGTGCCAGCAGTCGCGCGACAGGGGATAGCAATCAGCCCCAGCATTTT
TRBV27,TRBD1,TRBJ2-7,few,CASRWTGFYHEQYF,TGTGCCAGCAGATGGACAGGGTTCTACCACGAGCAGTACTTC
TRBV5-6,-,TRBJ2-7,many,CASSLWDNTYEQYF,TGTGCCAGCAGCCTCTGGGACAACACCTACGAGCAGTACTTC
TRBV9,TRBD2,TRBJ2-1,-,CASSAMLAGNINEQFF,TGTGCCAGCAGCGCCATGCTAGCGGGAAACATTAATGAGCAGTTCTTC
TRBV7-3,TRBD2,TRBJ2-1,few,CASSPPGGGLHEQFF,TGTGCCAGCAGCCCACCCGGCGGGGGGTTGCATGAGCAGTTCTTC
TRBV5-1,-,TRBJ1-1,-,CASSLATGTVDTVAFF,TGCGCCAGCAGCTTGGCTACAGGAACGGTGGACACTGTAGCTTTCTTT
TRBV9,TRBD1,TRBJ2-1,few,CASSPPEGQAYNEQFF,TGTGCCAGCAGCCCCCCAGAGGGACAGGCGTACAATGAGCAGTTCTTC
TRBV7-9,-,TRBJ2-1,-,CASSLVGTNNEQFF,TGTGCCAGCAGCTTAGTTGGGACAAACAATGAGCAGTTCTTC